The 11 T cell receptor beta chains in this list originate from one sample, sequenced in a study of radiotherapy plus CTLA-4 blockade in lung cancer. Clones were sequenced by immunoSEQ multiplex PCR, and TCRdb holds only the in-frame ones, with some missing. The sample records fewer than 95,000 clones, about four fifths being singletons. The input for sequencing was peripheral blood, taken from a patient treated with radiotherapy plus ipilimumab. These receptors originate from a human donor with non-small cell lung cancer who had stable disease on radiotherapy plus ipilimumab.

This chain joins TRBV7-9 and TRBJ1-2, with D hard to call. Germline-derived CDR1 and CDR2 are SEHNR and FQNEAQ (reference sequence). V lost 1 base, J lost 3 bases, and 6 bases lay in between. The CDR3 is 13 amino acids. For the CDR3, the DNA is TGTGCCAGCAGCTTAGGGACGGACTATGGCTACACCTTC. Translated, it gives CASSLGTDYGYTF.

This clone was counted a single time. The CDR3 spells CASSWAWAGSKDTEAFF. CDR3 in DNA: TGCGCCAGCAGCTGGGCCTGGGCAGGGAGTAAAGACACTGAAGCTTTCTTT. The V call is TRBV5-1, the J call TRBJ1-1; a weak D match, TRBD1 (5 bases). Trimming took 3 bases from V and 3 from J, leaving 21 bases between them. The germline CDR1 and CDR2 sequences are SGHRS and YFSETQ. This CDR3 spans 17 amino acids. The entire variable domain, with the rest obtained from reference TRBV5-1 and TRBJ1-1, is as follows: KAGVTQTPRYLIKTRGQQVTLSCSPISGHRSVSWYQQTPGQGLQFLFEYFSETQRNKGNFPGRFSGRQFSNSRSEMNVSTLELGDSALYLCASSWAWAGSKDTEAFFGQGTRLTVV.

The V call is TRBV19, the J call TRBJ2-3; perhaps TRBD1 as D (6 bases). The V gene lost 7 bases and the J gene lost 12 bases, with 20 bases spanning the gap. Germline V lookup: CDR1 LNHDA, CDR2 SQIVND (reference sequence). CDR3 length: 13 residues. The CDR3 region is CASKKGSVGHQYF. The CDR3, as DNA: TGTGCCAGTAAAAAAGGAAGTGTGGGACATCAGTATTTT.

V usage is TRBV19 and J usage is TRBJ2-2; the D call may be TRBD1 or TRBD2 (5 bases each). Germline V lookup: CDR1 LNHDA, CDR2 SQIVND (reference sequence). This CDR3 spans 14 amino acids. The ends were cut back, 4 bases at V and 6 bases at J, with 12 bases in the middle. The CDR3 here is CASSRDPRAGELFF. CDR3 nucleotide sequence: TGTGCCAGTAGTAGGGACCCTAGAGCCGGGGAGCTGTTTTTT.

The genes are TRBV18 and TRBJ2-7; D is unclear. The V gene lost 4 bases and the J gene lost 5 bases, with 18 bases spanning the gap. CDR3 size: 15 residues. Germline V CDR1 and CDR2: KGHSH, LQKENI. The CDR3 sequence: CASSQTHGFPHEQYF. The CDR3 bases are TGTGCCAGCTCACAAACCCACGGTTTTCCCCACGAGCAGTACTTC. Together with reference TRBV18 and TRBJ2-7, the CDR3 gives the full variable domain: NAGVMQNPRHLVRRRGQEARLRCSPMKGHSHVYWYRQLPEEGLKFMVYLQKENIIDESGMPKERFSAEFPKEGPSILRIQQVVRGDSAAYFCASSQTHGFPHEQYFGPGTRLTVT.

The chain is built from TRBV19 and TRBJ1-1; D remains ambiguous. This CDR3 contains 13 residues. V lost 9 bases, J lost 2 bases, and 13 bases lay in between. CDR1 and CDR2 from the germline V gene are LNHDA and SQIVND (reference sequence). CDR3 loop: CASADQLNTEAFF. The CDR3 DNA follows: TGTGCCAGCGCTGATCAGCTCAACACTGAAGCTTTCTTT.

The CDR3 coding sequence is TGTGCCAGCACCCCTGGGGGCCAGCAGGGAGAGACCCAGTACTTC. Protein product: CASTPGGQQGETQYF. The chain employs TRBV7-3 and TRBJ2-5; a possible D gene is TRBD1 (6 bases). Trimming pared 7 bases from V and 4 bases from J, leaving 19 bases between. Per the germline V gene, CDR1 is SGHTA and CDR2 is FQGTGA. The CDR3 covers 15 residues.

The V gene is TRBV30, the J gene TRBJ1-2, with D unclear. Germline V gives CDR1 GTSNPN, CDR2 SVGIG (reference sequence). The CDR3 loop spans 12 amino acids. V was trimmed by 1 base and J by 3 bases, leaving 6 bases between them. DNA of the CDR3: TGTGCCTGGAGTGCCACAGACTATGGCTACACCTTC. As protein: CAWSATDYGYTF.

This chain links TRBV28 with TRBJ2-7, with TRBD1 identical over 7 bases. Unmatched junction bases numbered 6, after V lost 4 bases and J lost 3 bases. The CDR3 has 14 residues. Germline V gene data show CDR1 as MDHEN and CDR2 as SYDVKM. This CDR3 reads CASSSPGQFYEQYF. In DNA, the CDR3 is TGTGCCAGCAGTTCACCGGGACAGTTCTACGAGCAGTACTTC.

The chain recombines TRBV14 with TRBJ2-1; D gene uncertain. Germline assignment: CDR1 SGHDN and CDR2 FVKESK. CDR3 length: 15 residues. The V and J ends lost 4 bases and 0 bases respectively, with 10 bases between them. The CDR3 bases are TGTGCCAGCAGCCGCGTCGTCGGCTCCTACAATGAGCAGTTCTTC. It is translated as CASSRVVGSYNEQFF.

The rearrangement uses TRBV7-2 and TRBJ2-5; 7 positions match TRBD2. CDR1 and CDR2 from the germline V gene are SGHTA and FQGNSA. This CDR3 spans 14 amino acids. The J segment lost 5 bases and the V segment lost 5 bases, leaving 8 bases of the junction unmatched. The CDR3, as DNA: TGTGCCAGCAGCCCCGACACTAGCGTGGAGACCCAGTACTTC. Translated: CASSPDTSVETQYF.